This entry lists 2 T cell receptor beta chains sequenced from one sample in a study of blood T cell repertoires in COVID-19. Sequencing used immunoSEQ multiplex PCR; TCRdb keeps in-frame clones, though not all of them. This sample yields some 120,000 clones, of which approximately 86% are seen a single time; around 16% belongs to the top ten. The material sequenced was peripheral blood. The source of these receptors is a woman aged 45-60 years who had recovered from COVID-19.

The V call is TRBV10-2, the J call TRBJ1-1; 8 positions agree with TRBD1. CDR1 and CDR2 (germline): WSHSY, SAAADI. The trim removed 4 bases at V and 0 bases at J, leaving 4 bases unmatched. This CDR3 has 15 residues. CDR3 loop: CASSGRGRVNTEAFF. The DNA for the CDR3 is TGCGCCAGCAGTGGCAGGGGGCGCGTGAACACTGAAGCTTTCTTT.

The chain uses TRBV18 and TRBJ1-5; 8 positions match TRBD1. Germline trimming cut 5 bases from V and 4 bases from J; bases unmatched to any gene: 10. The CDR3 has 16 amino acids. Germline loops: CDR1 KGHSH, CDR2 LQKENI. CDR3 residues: CASSAMTGDRNQPQHF. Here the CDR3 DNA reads TGTGCCAGCTCAGCGATGACAGGGGATAGAAATCAGCCCCAGCATTTT.